What follows is one T cell receptor (beta chain) and its context. This entry is derived from a study of T cell changes during pregnancy in multiple sclerosis. There are 20 residues in the CDR3. The V gene's germline CDR1 is SGDLS and CDR2 YYNGEE. The junction had 14 bases not matched to a gene; V was cut back by 3 bases and J by 5 bases. Generated by immunoSEQ multiplex PCR, the TCRdb table keeps only in-frame clones and is missing some. The repertoire has some 21,000 clones, 89% of them found once; the top ten carry about 8%. The specimen was CD8+ T cells from peripheral blood mononuclear cells, collected in the second trimester of pregnancy. This chain links TRBV9 with TRBJ2-2, with 15 nucleotides matching TRBD2. This TCR was recovered from a female donor in good health, enrolled as a control in a pregnancy study. As DNA, the CDR3 is TGTGCCAGCAGCGCTCCGAGGAGGGGACTAGCGGGGGGAAGGACCGGGGAGCTGTTTTTT. Residues: CASSAPRRGLAGGRTGELFF.